The rows below give T cell receptor beta chains drawn from one sample of a study of T cells in Graves' hyperthyroidism and ophthalmopathy. TCRdb reprocessed the multiplex PCR reads via MiXCR and lists one record per CDR3 protein. The sample consists of roughly 380,000 distinct CDR3 sequences, approximately 15% of them appearing once. Sequenced input: blood. These receptors all come from a woman aged 55 to 70 with Graves' hyperthyroidism. CDR3s include the opening cysteine and the closing phenylalanine or tryptophan. The D gene is left open where the match is weak. Only part of the rows carry a size: once, few, many, or a class if the clone is expanded.

j_call clone_size v_call d_call cdr3_nt cdr3_aa
TRBJ2-4 NA TRBV4-1 NA TGCGCCAGCAGCCCGCGACAGTTAGCCAAAAACATTCAGTACTTC CASSPRQLAKNIQYF
TRBJ1-1 many TRBV5-4 NA TGTGCCAGCAGCAAAGGATTACCGGGGACATCGAACACTGAAGCTTTCTTT CASSKGLPGTSNTEAFF
TRBJ2-7 many TRBV7-9 NA TGTGCCAGCAGCACGGGTCGGGGGCACGAGCAGTACTTC CASSTGRGHEQYF
TRBJ2-7 many TRBV12-3/TRBV12-4 TRBD1 TGTGCCAGCAGGCCGGGACAGGGGGCTATTGGGTCCTACGAGCAGTACTTC CASRPGQGAIGSYEQYF
TRBJ2-3 NA TRBV6-2/TRBV6-3 NA TGTGCCAGCAGCCCTCGAGGGGGTTGGGGTTCAGATACGCAGTATTTT CASSPRGGWGSDTQYF
TRBJ2-3 NA TRBV12-3/TRBV12-4 TRBD2 TGTGCCAGCAGACCACGGACTAGCGGGAGATCAGATACGCAGTATTTT CASRPRTSGRSDTQYF
TRBJ2-7 few TRBV10-3 NA TGTGCCATCAGTGAGTCCGGCAGCTCCTACGAGCAGTACTTC CAISESGSSYEQYF
TRBJ2-1 NA TRBV28 NA TGTGCCAGCAGTTACTTCCCGGGGGCGTCCTACAATGAGCAGTTCTTC CASSYFPGASYNEQFF
TRBJ2-7 NA TRBV28 TRBD2 TGTGCCAGCAGTCTCTCTAGCGGGACGGGAGAGCAGTACTTC CASSLSSGTGEQYF
TRBJ2-1 many TRBV20-1 TRBD1 TGCAGTGCTAGAGACCCCACATGGGACAGGGGGTACAATGAGCAGTTCTTC CSARDPTWDRGYNEQFF
TRBJ2-7 few TRBV27 TRBD2 TGTGCCAGCAGTTCCCGGACTAGCGGGAGGGTCTACGAGCAGTACTTC CASSSRTSGRVYEQYF
TRBJ1-6 many TRBV28 NA TGTGCCAGCATTTCGACAGGCGGATATTCACCCCTCCACTTT CASISTGGYSPLHF
TRBJ2-7 NA TRBV6-5 TRBD2 TGTGCCAGCAGTTACGGGACTAGCGGGAGACACTACGAGCAGTACTTC CASSYGTSGRHYEQYF
TRBJ2-2 few TRBV9 TRBD2 TGTGCCAGCAGTGGGGGGGTAGTCACCGGGGAGCTGTTTTTT CASSGGVVTGELFF
TRBJ2-3 NA TRBV19 NA TGTGCCAGTAGCCAAGGGCGGAGGGGGCGCACAGATACGCAGTATTTT CASSQGRRGRTDTQYF
TRBJ2-3 many TRBV5-1 NA TGCGCCAGCAGCTTGGGCGGCAGGACCACAGATACGCAGTATTTT CASSLGGRTTDTQYF
TRBJ2-7 many TRBV28 NA TGTGCCAGCAGTCCGGGGCCTAAGGGACACCTATACGAGCAGTACTTC CASSPGPKGHLYEQYF
TRBJ1-1 many TRBV20-1 NA TGCAGTGCTAGTTTACCGACAGGGAACACTGAAGCTTTCTTT CSASLPTGNTEAFF
TRBJ2-3 many TRBV14 NA TGTGCCAGCAGCCAAAAAGGAAAGGCGGGTAGGGCTCGAGATACGCAGTATTTT CASSQKGKAGRARDTQYF
TRBJ2-1 NA TRBV6-5 NA TGTGCCAACAGTTACGGGACGACCACTAATGAGCAGTTCTTC CANSYGTTTNEQFF
TRBJ2-5 few TRBV3-1 NA TGTGCCAGCAGCCAAGTCGGGGGTCTCCAAGAGACCCAGTACTTC CASSQVGGLQETQYF
TRBJ2-1 many TRBV6-1 NA TGTGCCAGCAGTGAAGGTAGGGGTAGCTACAATGAGCAGTTCTTC CASSEGRGSYNEQFF
TRBJ2-3 NA TRBV28 TRBD2 TGTGCCAGCAGTTCATCGACTAGCGGCACAGATACGCAGTATTTT CASSSSTSGTDTQYF
TRBJ2-7 NA TRBV24-1 TRBD1 TGTGCCACCAGTAACGGGGACAGGCTTGGGGAGCAGTACTTC CATSNGDRLGEQYF
TRBJ2-7 many TRBV7-9 NA TGTGCCAGCAGTTTCGGAAACTACGAGCAGTACTTC CASSFGNYEQYF
TRBJ1-1 many TRBV2 NA TGTGCCAGCAGTGGACAGGTCCCGACCACTGAAGCTTTCTTT CASSGQVPTTEAFF
TRBJ1-1 many TRBV20-1 NA TGCAGTGCTACCGCAGGGAGCATGAACACTGAAGCTTTCTTT CSATAGSMNTEAFF
TRBJ2-7 NA TRBV19 TRBD1 TGTGCCAGTAGTTCCTCAGGGGGCAGCTACAATGAGCAGTACTTC CASSSSGGSYNEQYF
TRBJ2-1 many TRBV11-2 TRBD2 TGTGCCAGCAGCATTAGCGGGAGGGCCAATGAGCAGTTCTTC CASSISGRANEQFF
TRBJ2-7 many TRBV28 NA TGTGCCAGCCAGTACCGCTCCTACGAGCAGTACTTC CASQYRSYEQYF
TRBJ2-3 NA TRBV11-3 NA TGTGCCAGCAGCTTTGGGCAGGCCCGAACCACAGATACGCAGTATTTT CASSFGQARTTDTQYF
TRBJ1-1 NA TRBV11-2 NA TGTGCCAGCAGCTTAAGTCCGGGATTCGTGTCTGAAGCTTTCTTT CASSLSPGFVSEAFF
TRBJ1-5 many TRBV5-8 NA TGTGCCAGCAGCTTGGAATGGCAGCCCCAGCATTTT CASSLEWQPQHF
TRBJ2-3 many TRBV5-1 TRBD2 TGCGCCAGCAGCTTGGGAGTGACTAGCGGGACGAGCACAGATACGCAGTATTTT CASSLGVTSGTSTDTQYF
TRBJ2-1 NA TRBV20-1 TRBD2 TGCAGTGCACAGACTAGCGGGAGATGGTATGAGCAGTTCTTC CSAQTSGRWYEQFF
TRBJ2-7 many TRBV2 NA TGTGCCAGCATCGTCACCTACGAGCAGTACTTC CASIVTYEQYF
TRBJ2-5 few TRBV11-3 NA TGTGCCAGCAGCCCGCGACAAGCGTACCAAGAGACCCAGTACTTC CASSPRQAYQETQYF
TRBJ1-1 many TRBV5-1 NA TGCGCCAGCAGCAACACAGGCGGAAGGACTGAAGCTTTCTTT CASSNTGGRTEAFF
TRBJ1-6 many TRBV7-3 TRBD1 TGTGCCAGCAGCCCCAGGGGGGGATCGAATTCACCCCTCCACTTT CASSPRGGSNSPLHF
TRBJ1-2 NA TRBV4-1 TRBD1 TGCGCCAGCTCCCGACAGGGTTTGACCTATGGCTACACCTTC CASSRQGLTYGYTF
TRBJ1-1 many TRBV2 TRBD1 TGTGCCAGCAGCGCCGGGGGACAGGGTCCTTCAGCTTTCTTT CASSAGGQGPSAFF
TRBJ2-1 few TRBV11-2 TRBD1 TGTGCCAGTAGCAGGACAGGGAGTGAGCAGTTCTTC CASSRTGSEQFF
TRBJ2-5 many TRBV5-1 NA TGCGCCAGCAGCTCACAGGCCACCCAAGAGACCCAGTACTTC CASSSQATQETQYF
TRBJ2-3 many TRBV7-3 TRBD2 TGTGCCAGCAGCCCCGGACTAGCGGCCACAGATACGCAGTATTTT CASSPGLAATDTQYF
TRBJ1-4 few TRBV19 NA TGTGCCAGTAGTCTTTATTTTCCGGGGGAAAAACTGTTTTTT CASSLYFPGEKLFF
TRBJ2-1 many TRBV6-2/TRBV6-3 NA TGTGCCAGCAGTTGCGTCATCAGTGCAGGGCTTAATGAGCAGTTCTTC CASSCVISAGLNEQFF
TRBJ2-2 few TRBV2 TRBD2 TGTGCCAGCAAGTGGTCTAGCGGGGGAACCGGGGAGCTGTTTTTT CASKWSSGGTGELFF
TRBJ2-1 many TRBV12-3/TRBV12-4 NA TGTGCCAGCAGAACGGTCCTCGGCAATGAGCAGTTCTTC CASRTVLGNEQFF
TRBJ2-1 many TRBV5-1 TRBD2 TGCGCCAGCAGCTATAGCGGGAGCACCTACAATGAGCAGTTCTTC CASSYSGSTYNEQFF
TRBJ1-4 NA TRBV20-1 NA TGCAGTGCCCCACTTCAAGAAAAACTGTTTTTT CSAPLQEKLFF